The rows below give T cell receptor beta chains drawn from one sample of a study of blood T cell repertoires in COVID-19. Here immunoSEQ multiplex PCR was the method, and the copy in TCRdb shows in-frame clones only, minus some. The profile shows some 48,000 clones, more than 70% of them singletons. Sequencing used peripheral blood. The receptors here all came from a human donor in a cohort sampled during active COVID-19. CDR3s include the opening cysteine and the closing phenylalanine or tryptophan.

v_call: TRBV6-6; cdr3_aa: CASSYMTVQETQYF
v_call: TRBV7-2; cdr3_aa: CASSLASLAGGNEQFF
v_call: TRBV21-1; cdr3_aa: CASNPRRGGVGEQFF
v_call: TRBV7-8; cdr3_aa: CASSLANSMGLAGGSSYNEQFF
v_call: TRBV6-5; cdr3_aa: CASKLAGGPYEQYF
v_call: TRBV15; cdr3_aa: CATSRDGGSGNTIYF
v_call: TRBV11-2; cdr3_aa: CASSLDRDTEAFF
v_call: TRBV4-1; cdr3_aa: CASSQDSGIGTDTQYF
v_call: TRBV18; cdr3_aa: CASSPWTGGLSYNEQFF
v_call: TRBV2; cdr3_aa: CASSEQGARSNQPQHF
v_call: TRBV5-4; cdr3_aa: CASSLIPRGTQSYEQYF
v_call: TRBV5-5; cdr3_aa: CASSSGTSGSGATDTQYF
v_call: TRBV7-6; cdr3_aa: CASSSTLDLRGGKLYF
v_call: TRBV5-1; cdr3_aa: CASSLAEDLYNEQFF
v_call: TRBV7-2; cdr3_aa: CASSISGGRDEQFF
v_call: TRBV4-3; cdr3_aa: CASSRQATASYNEQFF
v_call: TRBV7-6; cdr3_aa: CASSLRSGEVVYEQYF
v_call: TRBV19; cdr3_aa: CASSIDRETQYF
v_call: TRBV7-2; cdr3_aa: CASSQTGSGGYNEQFF
v_call: TRBV11-2; cdr3_aa: CATQRFTVSNTGELFF
v_call: TRBV9; cdr3_aa: CASSVGRQGGEKLFF
v_call: TRBV5-1; cdr3_aa: CASSLDIFYSPLHF
v_call: TRBV20-1; cdr3_aa: CSASSRDYSNQPQHF
v_call: TRBV6-1; cdr3_aa: CASSGRTGFGGNQPQHF
v_call: TRBV28; cdr3_aa: CALDDRGGYGYTF
v_call: TRBV11-2; cdr3_aa: CASSLLAGGVDTQYF
v_call: TRBV5-4; cdr3_aa: CASSLRGGYTEAFF
v_call: TRBV7-9; cdr3_aa: CASSLVSVRQGTLQLFF
v_call: TRBV6-5; cdr3_aa: CASSPAGGLQETQYF
v_call: TRBV18; cdr3_aa: CASSRPTGPENTEAFF
v_call: TRBV5-4; cdr3_aa: CASSLQNSYEQYF
v_call: TRBV7-2; cdr3_aa: CASSLTGVSSYEQYF
v_call: TRBV4-1; cdr3_aa: CASSRTSGVLNEQFF
v_call: TRBV6-5; cdr3_aa: CASSRQGHIQYF
v_call: TRBV25-1; cdr3_aa: CASRRGGGTEAFF
v_call: TRBV6-6; cdr3_aa: CASRKQGASDEQYF
v_call: TRBV7-9; cdr3_aa: CASSTTGSTDTQYF
v_call: TRBV13; cdr3_aa: CASSLSGRSTDTQYF
v_call: TRBV7-9; cdr3_aa: CASSVTGTGETQYF
v_call: TRBV9; cdr3_aa: CASSVGAANTGELFF
v_call: TRBV7-2; cdr3_aa: CASSLADSYSYEQYF
v_call: TRBV7-6; cdr3_aa: CASSAGNTEAFF
v_call: TRBV2; cdr3_aa: CASSEAGDRGIGGETQYF
v_call: TRBV5-8; cdr3_aa: CASSSRQVLNTEAFF
v_call: TRBV7-7; cdr3_aa: CASSPGQGPGNTIYF
v_call: TRBV29-1; cdr3_aa: CSVDTRQGVYGYTF
v_call: TRBV7-6; cdr3_aa: CASSARIGHQPQHF
v_call: TRBV5-1; cdr3_aa: CASSMRASYNEQFF
v_call: TRBV9; cdr3_aa: CASSAVQGAGNEQFF